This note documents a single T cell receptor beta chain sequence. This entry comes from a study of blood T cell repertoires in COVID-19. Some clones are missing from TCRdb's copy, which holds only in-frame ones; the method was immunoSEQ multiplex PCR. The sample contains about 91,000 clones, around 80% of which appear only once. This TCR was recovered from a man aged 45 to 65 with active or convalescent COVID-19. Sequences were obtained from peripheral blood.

The CDR3 DNA reads TGTGCCACCAGTGATTTTAGGGGGGAGCAGTACTTC. Its protein is CATSDFRGEQYF. V is TRBV24-1 and J is TRBJ2-7; D is perhaps TRBD1 (6 bases). V lost 1 base and J lost 7, with 7 bases in between. Per germline, CDR1 KGHDR and CDR2 SFDVKD. This CDR3 contains 12 residues.